This passage covers 12 T cell receptor beta chains from one sample sequenced in a study. MiXCR was run by TCRdb on the RT-PCR reads, yielding one entry per CDR3 protein. The sample lists about 680,000 distinct CDR3 sequences; 12% to 15% were seen once. The material sequenced was memory CD4+ T cells from blood. All receptors derive from a female donor in good health, serving as a healthy control.

This clonotype was seen at least ten times. This CDR3 reads CATGGGRGYNEQFF. CDR3 nucleotide sequence: TGTGCCACCGGGGGGGGGAGAGGCTACAATGAGCAGTTCTTC. This chain joins TRBV24-1 and TRBJ2-1, with 7 bases fitting TRBD2. This CDR3 region has 14 residues. Germline CDR1 is KGHDR and CDR2 is SFDVKD. Trimming at V came to 9 bases and at J to 3 bases, leaving 7 bases not matched to a gene.

This clonotype showed up many times. V gene TRBV9 combines with J gene TRBJ2-2; TRBD1 might be the D (6 bases). The CDR3 loop spans 13 amino acids. V was trimmed by 5 bases and J by 4 bases, leaving 9 bases between them. The germline gives CDR1 SGDLS, CDR2 YYNGEE. CDR3 sequence: CASSKGVTGELFF. The CDR3 nucleotides read TGTGCCAGCAGTAAGGGGGTCACCGGGGAGCTGTTTTTT.

The V call is TRBV20-1, the J call TRBJ2-3; D unresolved. The CDR3 contains 11 residues. CDR1 is DFQATT and CDR2 is SNEGSKA in the germline V gene (reference sequence). Trimming left V 7 bases short and J 5 bases short, with 10 bases between. CDR3 residues: CSVERLDTQYF. CDR3 sequence (DNA): TGCAGTGTTGAGCGATTAGATACGCAGTATTTT.

This clonotype was counted once. The chain recombines TRBV6-2 or TRBV6-3 with TRBJ1-5, with a possible D match to TRBD1 (5 bases). CDR1 and CDR2 from the germline V gene are MNHEY and SVGEGT. This CDR3 region has 16 residues. The germline V and J ends were trimmed by 8 bases and 0 bases, with 17 bases remaining between them. CDR3 nucleotides: TGTGCCAGCCTGGGGGGGAGCCGCTATAGCAATCAGCCCCAGCATTTT. Translation gives CASLGGSRYSNQPQHF.

This clonotype was detected many times. This chain connects TRBV12-3 or TRBV12-4 to TRBJ1-2, with D unclear. V shed 5 bases and J shed 0 bases, with 13 bases lying between them. The CDR3 totals 15 residues. The CDR3 sequence is CASSPGPNANYGYTF. The CDR3, as DNA: TGTGCCAGCAGTCCGGGCCCAAACGCTAACTATGGCTACACCTTC.

This clonotype was counted only a few times. The genes are TRBV9 and TRBJ2-3, with D tentatively TRBD2 (6 bases). V gave up 0 bases and J gave up 0 bases, with 11 bases separating them. The germline V gene has CDR1 SGDLS and CDR2 YYNGEE. The CDR3 extends over 16 amino acids. The CDR3 region is CASSVDGSGSTDTQYF. CDR3 bases: TGTGCCAGCAGCGTAGATGGTAGCGGAAGCACAGATACGCAGTATTTT.

The chain uses TRBV20-1 and TRBJ2-7; D ambiguous. Looked up from germline, CDR1 is DFQATT and CDR2 is SNEGSKA (reference sequence). The length of the CDR3 is 11 residues. The V and J ends lost 2 bases and 5 bases respectively, with 7 bases between them. CDR3 DNA: TGCAGTGCTAGAAGAAGGGACGAGCAGTACTTC. As protein: CSARRRDEQYF.

This clonotype was seen many times. V is TRBV20-1 and J is TRBJ2-1; 12 bases are shared with TRBD2. In germline, CDR1 is DFQATT, CDR2 SNEGSKA (reference sequence). With V trimmed by 0 bases and J by 5 bases, 2 bases remained unmatched. The CDR3 is made up of 15 amino acids. This CDR3 is CSARDPSGGDNEQFF. As DNA, the CDR3 is TGCAGTGCTAGAGACCCTAGCGGGGGGGACAATGAGCAGTTCTTC.

This clonotype was seen more than once but under ten times. This rearrangement joins TRBV20-1 to TRBJ1-3, with 10 bases aligning to TRBD1. Germline assignment: CDR1 DFQATT and CDR2 SNEGSKA (reference sequence). The trim removed 2 bases at V and 2 bases at J, leaving 9 bases unmatched. There are 17 residues in the CDR3. Here the CDR3 reads CSARLNGQGVAGNTIYF. The CDR3 nucleotides are TGCAGTGCTAGACTCAACGGACAGGGGGTCGCTGGAAACACCATATATTTT.

The V and J genes are TRBV27 and TRBJ2-3; weak D call: TRBD1 (6 bases). This CDR3 spans 16 amino acids. V was shortened by 6 bases and J by 2 bases, with 18 bases between the two germline ends. The germline CDR1 and CDR2 sequences are MNHEY and SMNVEV (reference sequence). The CDR3 region has the DNA TGTGCCAGCAGACCTGCCGGGACAACTAACACAGATACGCAGTATTTT. Translated: CASRPAGTTNTDTQYF.

The chain combines TRBV6-5 with TRBJ2-7; D gene uncertain. From germline, CDR1 is MNHEY and CDR2 SVGAGI. Trimming pared 10 bases from V and 4 bases from J, leaving 14 bases between. The CDR3 length is 12 residues. The CDR3 DNA is TGTGCCATTCGAACACGTTCGTACGAGCAGTACTTC. This translates into CAIRTRSYEQYF.

The chain recombines TRBV2 with TRBJ2-1, with 13 nucleotides matching TRBD2. The V and J ends lost 4 bases and 9 bases, in that order; junction bases with no gene match: 6. Per germline, CDR1 SNHLY and CDR2 FYNNEI. The CDR3 consists of 15 residues. The CDR3 coding sequence is TGTGCCAGCAGTGGACTAGCGGGGGGCGAAATTGAGCAGTTCTTC. Its protein product is CASSGLAGGEIEQFF.